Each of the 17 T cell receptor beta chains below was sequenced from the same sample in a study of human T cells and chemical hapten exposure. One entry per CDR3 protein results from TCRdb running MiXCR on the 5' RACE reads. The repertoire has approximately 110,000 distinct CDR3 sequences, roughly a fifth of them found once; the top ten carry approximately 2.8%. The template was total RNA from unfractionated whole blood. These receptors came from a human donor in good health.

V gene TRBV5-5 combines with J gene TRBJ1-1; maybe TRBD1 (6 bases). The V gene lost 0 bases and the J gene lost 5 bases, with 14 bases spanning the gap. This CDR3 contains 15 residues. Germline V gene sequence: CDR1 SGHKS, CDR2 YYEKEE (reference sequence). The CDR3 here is CASSLDVEGVTEAFF. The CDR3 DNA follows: TGTGCCAGCAGCTTGGATGTGGAGGGGGTTACTGAAGCTTTCTTT.

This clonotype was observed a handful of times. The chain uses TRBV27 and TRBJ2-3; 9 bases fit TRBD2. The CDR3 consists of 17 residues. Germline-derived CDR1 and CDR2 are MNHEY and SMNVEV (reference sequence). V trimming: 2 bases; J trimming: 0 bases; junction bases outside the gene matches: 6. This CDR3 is CASSLEGGLASTDTQYF. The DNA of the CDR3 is TGTGCCAGCAGTTTAGAGGGAGGACTAGCGAGCACAGATACGCAGTATTTT.

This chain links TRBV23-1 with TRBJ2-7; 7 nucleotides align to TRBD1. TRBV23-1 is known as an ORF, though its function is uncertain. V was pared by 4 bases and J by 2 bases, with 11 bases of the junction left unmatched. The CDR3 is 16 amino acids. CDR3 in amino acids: CASSLTGTADAYEQYF. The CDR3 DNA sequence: TGCGCCAGCAGTCTAACCGGGACAGCGGACGCCTACGAGCAGTACTTC.

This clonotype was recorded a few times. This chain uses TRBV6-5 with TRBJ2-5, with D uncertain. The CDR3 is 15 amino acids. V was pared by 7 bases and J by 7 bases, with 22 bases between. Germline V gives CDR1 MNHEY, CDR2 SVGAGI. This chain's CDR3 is CASNQAGASRGTQYF. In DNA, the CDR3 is TGTGCCAGCAATCAGGCAGGTGCATCCCGTGGGACCCAGTACTTC.

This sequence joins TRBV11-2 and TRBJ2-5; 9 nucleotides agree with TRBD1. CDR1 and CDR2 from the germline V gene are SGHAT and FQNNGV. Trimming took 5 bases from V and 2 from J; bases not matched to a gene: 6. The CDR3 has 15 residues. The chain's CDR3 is CASSRGQGIQETQYF. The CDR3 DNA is TGTGCCAGCAGCCGGGGACAGGGCATTCAAGAGACCCAGTACTTC.

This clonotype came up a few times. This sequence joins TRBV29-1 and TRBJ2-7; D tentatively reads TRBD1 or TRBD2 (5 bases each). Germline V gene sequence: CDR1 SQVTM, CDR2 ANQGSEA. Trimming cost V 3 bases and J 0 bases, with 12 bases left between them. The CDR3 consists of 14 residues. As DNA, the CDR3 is TGCAGCGTTGAGGGGGACGCAGGCTCCTACGAGCAGTACTTC. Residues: CSVEGDAGSYEQYF.

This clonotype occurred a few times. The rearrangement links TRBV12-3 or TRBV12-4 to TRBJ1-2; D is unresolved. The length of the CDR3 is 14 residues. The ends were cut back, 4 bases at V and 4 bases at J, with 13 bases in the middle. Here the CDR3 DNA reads TGTGCCAGCAGTTCCGCCCGGGCCCTCTATGGCTACACCTTC. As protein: CASSSARALYGYTF.

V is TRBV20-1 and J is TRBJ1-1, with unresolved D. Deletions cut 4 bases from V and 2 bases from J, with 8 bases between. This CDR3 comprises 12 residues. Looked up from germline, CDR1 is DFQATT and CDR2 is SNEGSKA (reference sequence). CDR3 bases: TGCAGTGCTAACCGGCCCAACACTGAAGCTTTCTTT. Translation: CSANRPNTEAFF.

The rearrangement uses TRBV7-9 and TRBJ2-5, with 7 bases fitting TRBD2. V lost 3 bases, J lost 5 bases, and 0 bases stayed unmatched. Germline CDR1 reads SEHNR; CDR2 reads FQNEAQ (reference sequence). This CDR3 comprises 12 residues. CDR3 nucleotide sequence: TGTGCCAGCAGCTTCGGGGGGGAGACCCAGTACTTC. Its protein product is CASSFGGETQYF.

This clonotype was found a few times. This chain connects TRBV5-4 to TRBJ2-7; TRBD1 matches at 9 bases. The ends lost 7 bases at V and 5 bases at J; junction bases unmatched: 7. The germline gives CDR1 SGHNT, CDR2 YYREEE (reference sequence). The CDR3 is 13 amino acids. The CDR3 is CASEDRGGHEQYF. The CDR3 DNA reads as TGTGCCAGCGAGGACAGGGGCGGCCACGAGCAGTACTTC. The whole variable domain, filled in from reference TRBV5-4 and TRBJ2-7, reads ETGVTQSPTHLIKTRGQQVTLRCSSQSGHNTVSWYQQALGQGPQFIFQYYREEENGRGNFPPRFSGLQFPNYSSELNVNALELDDSALYLCASEDRGGHEQYFGPGTRLTVT.

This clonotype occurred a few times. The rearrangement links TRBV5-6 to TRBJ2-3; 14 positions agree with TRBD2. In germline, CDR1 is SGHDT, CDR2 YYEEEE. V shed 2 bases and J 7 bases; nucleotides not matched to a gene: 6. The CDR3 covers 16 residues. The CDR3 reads CASSFRTSGRSNTQYF. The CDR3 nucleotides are TGTGCCAGCAGCTTTCGGACTAGCGGGAGGAGTAATACGCAGTATTTT. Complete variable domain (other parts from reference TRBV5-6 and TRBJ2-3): DAGVTQSPTHLIKTRGQQVTLRCSPKSGHDTVSWYQQALGQGPQFIFQYYEEEERQRGNFPDRFSGHQFPNYSSELNVNALLLGDSALYLCASSFRTSGRSNTQYFGPGTRLTVL.

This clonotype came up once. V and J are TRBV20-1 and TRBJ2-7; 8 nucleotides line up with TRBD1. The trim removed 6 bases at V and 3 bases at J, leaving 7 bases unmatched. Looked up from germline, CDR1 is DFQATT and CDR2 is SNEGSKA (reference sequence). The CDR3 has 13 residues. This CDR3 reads CSAVGQGVYEQYF. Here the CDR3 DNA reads TGCAGTGCCGTAGGACAGGGTGTCTACGAGCAGTACTTC.

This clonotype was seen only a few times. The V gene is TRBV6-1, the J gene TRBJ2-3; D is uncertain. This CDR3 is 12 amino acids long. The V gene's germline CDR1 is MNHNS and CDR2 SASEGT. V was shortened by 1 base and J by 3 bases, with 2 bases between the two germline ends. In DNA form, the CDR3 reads TGTGCCAGCAGTGAAGGAACAGATACGCAGTATTTT. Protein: CASSEGTDTQYF.

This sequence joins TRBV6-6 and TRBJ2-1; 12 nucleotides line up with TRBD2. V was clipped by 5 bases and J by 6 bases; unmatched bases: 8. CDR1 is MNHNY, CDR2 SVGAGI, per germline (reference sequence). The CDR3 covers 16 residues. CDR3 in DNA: TGTGCCAGCAGTCGATCTCTAGCGGGAGGGGTCAATGAGCAGTTCTTC. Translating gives CASSRSLAGGVNEQFF.

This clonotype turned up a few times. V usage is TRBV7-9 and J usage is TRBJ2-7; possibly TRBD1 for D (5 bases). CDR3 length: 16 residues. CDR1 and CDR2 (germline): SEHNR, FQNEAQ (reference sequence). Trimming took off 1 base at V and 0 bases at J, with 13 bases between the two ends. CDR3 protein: CASSLGGSSSSYEQYF. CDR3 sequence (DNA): TGTGCCAGCAGCTTAGGGGGCAGTTCAAGCTCCTACGAGCAGTACTTC.

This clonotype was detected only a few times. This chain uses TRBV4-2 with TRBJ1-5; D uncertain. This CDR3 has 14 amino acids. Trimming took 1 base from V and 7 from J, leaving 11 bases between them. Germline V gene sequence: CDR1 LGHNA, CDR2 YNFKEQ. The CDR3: CASSQGAGGQPQHF. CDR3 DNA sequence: TGTGCCAGCAGCCAAGGGGCAGGTGGGCAGCCCCAGCATTTT.

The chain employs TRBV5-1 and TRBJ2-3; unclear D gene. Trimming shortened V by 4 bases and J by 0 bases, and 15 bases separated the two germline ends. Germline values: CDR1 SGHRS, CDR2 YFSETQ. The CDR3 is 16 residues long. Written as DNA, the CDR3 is TGCGCCAGCAGCCTGCGGAAGGTGGGGAGCACAGATACGCAGTATTTT. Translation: CASSLRKVGSTDTQYF. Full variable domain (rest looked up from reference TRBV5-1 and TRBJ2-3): KAGVTQTPRYLIKTRGQQVTLSCSPISGHRSVSWYQQTPGQGLQFLFEYFSETQRNKGNFPGRFSGRQFSNSRSEMNVSTLELGDSALYLCASSLRKVGSTDTQYFGPGTRLTVL.